The 21 T cell receptor beta chains below were found in one sample sequenced in a study of persistence of HIV-infected CD4 T cells. No antigens are known for them. The immunoSEQ assay was version 4, run in survey mode. The method was immunoSEQ multiplex PCR; TCRdb's version includes in-frame clones alone and lacks a portion of them. The table includes around 45,000 clones, more than 85% detected once. Anti-CD3/anti-CD28 beads served as a nonspecific positive control stimulus. Responding CD4+ T cells were sorted by upregulation of both CD40 ligand and CD69. Source: CD4+ T cells sorted from PBMCs after roughly 18-hour stimulation, taken from a patient who received antiretroviral therapy. Every receptor here comes from an adult man with HIV who was CMV-seropositive.

The chain carries TRBV3-1 (or the pseudogene TRBV3-2) and TRBJ2-7, with 8 bases fitting TRBD2. Germline lookup yields CDR1 LGHDT and CDR2 YNNKEL (reference sequence). J was trimmed by 5 bases and V by 1 base; bases with no gene match: 10. The CDR3 is 16 residues long. CDR3: CASSQALGLVYHEQYF. CDR3 sequence (DNA): TGTGCCAGCAGCCAAGCTCTGGGACTAGTCTACCACGAGCAGTACTTC.

The chain employs TRBV4-2 and TRBJ2-2; 10 bases agree with TRBD2. With V trimmed by 3 bases and J by 2 bases, 3 bases remained unmatched. The V gene's germline CDR1 is LGHNA and CDR2 YNFKEQ. The CDR3 runs to 16 residues. CDR3 sequence: CASSQASGGNTGELFF. In DNA form, the CDR3 reads TGTGCCAGCAGCCAGGCTAGCGGGGGAAACACCGGGGAGCTGTTTTTT.

This chain joins TRBV12-3 or TRBV12-4 and TRBJ1-1, with D hard to call. The CDR3 is 13 residues long. The germline V and J ends were trimmed by 2 bases and 1 base, with 5 bases remaining between them. The CDR3 nucleotides are TGTGCCAGCAGTTTACGGCAGAACACTGAAGCTTTCTTT. Protein product: CASSLRQNTEAFF.

V usage is TRBV27 and J usage is TRBJ1-2; tentatively, D is TRBD1 (5 bases). Germline assignment: CDR1 MNHEY and CDR2 SMNVEV (reference sequence). The V end lost 6 bases, the J end lost 8 bases, and 19 bases lay between the germline ends. CDR3 size: 14 residues. CDR3 DNA: TGTGCCAGCAGGGGGCAGGGAGGCACACGGGGCTACACCTTC. Protein: CASRGQGGTRGYTF.

This clone counts as medium-sized. DNA of the CDR3: TGCAGCGTAAGGAATGAAAAACTGTTTTTT. It encodes CSVRNEKLFF. The rearrangement uses TRBV29-1 and TRBJ1-4; D gene unclear. Per the germline V gene, CDR1 is SQVTM and CDR2 is ANQGSEA. V lost 6 bases and J 5 bases, leaving 4 bases between the germline ends. The CDR3 totals 10 residues.

This chain uses TRBV5-1 with TRBJ2-3; weak D call: TRBD2 (7 bases). This CDR3 has 15 residues. Germline loops: CDR1 SGHRS, CDR2 YFSETQ. The V end was cut by 0 bases, the J end by 5 bases, with 13 bases between. The CDR3 spells CASSLEGGPLDTQYF. The CDR3 DNA reads as TGCGCCAGCAGCTTGGAGGGGGGGCCCCTAGATACGCAGTATTTT.

The V call is TRBV2, the J call TRBJ1-6; D is perhaps TRBD1 (6 bases). The CDR3 extends over 16 amino acids. The germline V gene has CDR1 SNHLY and CDR2 FYNNEI. Trimming removed 10 bases from V and 7 bases from J, with 23 bases in between. The CDR3 loop reads CAKAEQGTPRNSPLHF. The CDR3 DNA sequence: TGTGCCAAAGCGGAACAGGGAACGCCTCGAAATTCACCCCTCCACTTT. The whole variable domain, filled in from reference TRBV2 and TRBJ1-6, reads EPEVTQTPSHQVTQMGQEVILRCVPISNHLYFYWYRQILGQKVEFLVSFYNNEISEKSEIFDDQFSVERPDGSNFTLKIRSTKLEDSAMYFCAKAEQGTPRNSPLHFGNGTRLTVT.

This clone appeared a few times. DNA of the CDR3: TGCGCCAGCAGTGATAACAGTAGGAACACTGAAGCTTTCTTT. This gives the protein CASSDNSRNTEAFF. V gene TRBV10-1 combines with J gene TRBJ1-1; no definite D call. The V gene's germline CDR1 is WNHNN and CDR2 SYGVQD (reference sequence). This CDR3 comprises 14 residues. The V end lost 3 bases, the J end lost 1 base, and 9 bases lay between the germline ends.

The rearrangement links TRBV6-6 to TRBJ1-1; no reliable D call. From germline, CDR1 is MNHNY and CDR2 SVGAGI (reference sequence). The CDR3 sequence is 15 residues long. V lost 2 bases and J 5 bases, leaving 15 bases between the germline ends. In nucleotides, the CDR3 is TGTGCCAGCAGTTACCCGGGAGGTACGGGGACTGAAGCTTTCTTT. This encodes CASSYPGGTGTEAFF.

This chain links TRBV27 with TRBJ2-7; 14 bases are shared with TRBD2. J gave up 2 bases and V 5 bases, and 14 bases lay outside the gene matches. The CDR3 is 19 amino acids. Looked up from germline, CDR1 is MNHEY and CDR2 is SMNVEV (reference sequence). CDR3 nucleotides: TGTGCCAGCAGTCCGGAGACTAGCGGGGGGGCCTGGGCCCCCTACGAGCAGTACTTC. It yields the protein CASSPETSGGAWAPYEQYF.

Here the CDR3 DNA reads TGTGCCAGCAGCCAAGAGATGGGAAAGAATGGCTACACCTTC. Protein sequence: CASSQEMGKNGYTF. The chain employs TRBV3-1 (or the pseudogene TRBV3-2) and TRBJ1-2, with unresolved D. CDR3 length: 14 residues. V lost 0 bases to trimming and J lost 6 bases, with 11 bases between them. Germline loops: CDR1 LGHDT, CDR2 YNNKEL (reference sequence).

The chain has TRBV10-1 and TRBJ1-4, with D perhaps TRBD1 (5 bases). Per the germline V gene, CDR1 is WNHNN and CDR2 is SYGVQD (reference sequence). There are 14 residues in the CDR3. Trimming stripped 4 bases from V and 7 bases from J, with 13 bases between. CDR3 in DNA: TGCGCCAGCAGTGCGGGGGAGATGGCTGAAAAACTGTTTTTT. Its protein product is CASSAGEMAEKLFF.

The V and J genes are TRBV6-6 and TRBJ1-5; perhaps TRBD1 as D (6 bases). This CDR3 is built from 16 residues. V lost 6 bases and J 4 bases, leaving 19 bases between the germline ends. CDR1 MNHNY and CDR2 SVGAGI come from the germline V gene (reference sequence). Written as DNA, the CDR3 is TGTGCCAGCAGAAACCCCCAGGGGTCGACGAATCAGCCCCAGCATTTT. The encoded protein is CASRNPQGSTNQPQHF.

The V and J genes are TRBV28 and TRBJ1-5; D unresolved. The length of the CDR3 is 12 residues. Germline CDR1 is MDHEN and CDR2 is SYDVKM. Trimming took 3 bases from V and 8 from J, leaving 8 bases between them. The CDR3 bases are TGTGCCAGCAGTTTTGTGCTGGAGCCCCAGCATTTT. Amino acid sequence: CASSFVLEPQHF.

The chain has TRBV5-1 and TRBJ2-2, with 9 bases fitting TRBD2. J gave up 6 bases and V 4 bases, and 7 bases lay outside the gene matches. CDR1 is SGHRS and CDR2 is YFSETQ in the germline V gene. This CDR3 region has 15 residues. The CDR3 region is CASSIMAGGPGELFF. CDR3 bases: TGCGCCAGCAGCATTATGGCGGGGGGGCCCGGGGAGCTGTTTTTT. The variable domain in full, with the rest retrieved from reference TRBV5-1 and TRBJ2-2, is KAGVTQTPRYLIKTRGQQVTLSCSPISGHRSVSWYQQTPGQGLQFLFEYFSETQRNKGNFPGRFSGRQFSNSRSEMNVSTLELGDSALYLCASSIMAGGPGELFFGEGSRLTVL.

The chain employs TRBV28 and TRBJ2-1; no reliable D call. The germline V gene encodes CDR1 MDHEN and CDR2 SYDVKM. Trimming pared 10 bases from V and 7 bases from J, leaving 14 bases between. This CDR3 region has 12 residues. The CDR3 DNA is TGTGCCATTTTGGAGTTACCGAATGAGCAGTTCTTC. It codes for CAILELPNEQFF.

This chain uses TRBV7-3 with TRBJ2-7; D perhaps matches TRBD1 (6 bases). The V gene's germline CDR1 is SGHTA and CDR2 FQGTGA. Trimming left V 3 bases short and J 4 bases short, with 10 bases between. This CDR3 is built from 13 residues. The CDR3 spells CASSFGQLYEQYF. The CDR3, as DNA: TGTGCCAGCAGCTTTGGACAGCTGTACGAGCAGTACTTC.

The J gene is TRBJ2-7, the V gene TRBV28; the match to TRBD1 covers 8 bases. This CDR3 spans 14 amino acids. Trimming took 2 bases from V and 7 from J; bases not matched to a gene: 7. Per germline, CDR1 MDHEN and CDR2 SYDVKM. The CDR3 protein is CASSLTGGLGEQYF. The CDR3, as DNA: TGTGCCAGCAGTTTAACAGGGGGTTTAGGGGAGCAGTACTTC.

The chain uses TRBV28 and TRBJ1-6; D unresolved. The germline CDR1 and CDR2 sequences are MDHEN and SYDVKM. The CDR3 totals 16 residues. Trimming stripped 3 bases from V and 4 bases from J, with 13 bases between. The CDR3 DNA sequence: TGTGCCAGCAGTTTTCTTCGGGCCGTTTATAATTCACCCCTCCACTTT. Protein product: CASSFLRAVYNSPLHF. Looking up the rest from reference TRBV28 and TRBJ1-6 gives the full variable domain: DVKVTQSSRYLVKRTGEKVFLECVQDMDHENMFWYRQDPGLGLRLIYFSYDVKMKEKGDIPEGYSVSREKKERFSLILESASTNQTSMYLCASSFLRAVYNSPLHFGNGTRLTVT.

J is TRBJ2-1 and V is TRBV11-3; TRBD1 matches 12 bases. Trimming cost V 5 bases and J 13 bases; bases outside gene matches: 3. Germline V gene lookup returns CDR1 SGHNT and CDR2 YENEEA. This CDR3 spans 12 amino acids. The DNA for the CDR3 is TGTGCCAGCAGCGCGGGACAGGGGGCTCAGTTCTTC. Amino acid sequence: CASSAGQGAQFF.

This clone was seen just once. The chain combines TRBV5-4 with TRBJ1-1; D possibly corresponds to TRBD1 (5 bases). Per germline, CDR1 SGHNT and CDR2 YYREEE (reference sequence). V was pared by 0 bases and J by 4 bases, with 16 bases between. The CDR3 contains 16 residues. The CDR3 nucleotides are TGTGCCAGCAGCTTGGCGGCTCTTAGGGGAGTCACTGAAGCTTTCTTT. This encodes CASSLAALRGVTEAFF.